These 10 T cell receptor beta chains originate from one sample sequenced in a study of cytomegalovirus exposure and HLA in healthy donors. PCR amplification relied on 60 Vbeta primers (plus 13 Jbeta primers). The data were produced by immunoSEQ multiplex PCR, yet TCRdb's version contains in-frame clones alone and is incomplete. Of around 100,000 clones listed, 65% to 85% are singletons. Sequencing used PBMCs. The receptors come from a woman in her twenties or thirties in good health and CMV-seropositive.

Only a few counts were recorded for this clone. The chain combines TRBV29-1 with TRBJ1-2; 7 bases fit TRBD1. Germline V gene lookup returns CDR1 SQVTM and CDR2 ANQGSEA. Trimming at V came to 6 bases and at J to 0 bases, leaving 7 bases not matched to a gene. The CDR3 runs to 14 residues. CDR3: CSVSQGFANYGYTF. Written as DNA, the CDR3 is TGCAGCGTATCACAGGGGTTTGCTAACTATGGCTACACCTTC. The full variable domain, rest sourced from reference TRBV29-1 and TRBJ1-2, is SAVISQKPSRDICQRGTSLTIQCQVDSQVTMMFWYRQQPGQSLTLIATANQGSEATYESGFVIDKFPISRPNLTFSTLTVSNMSPEDSSIYLCSVSQGFANYGYTFGSGTRLTVV.

The chain has TRBV18 and TRBJ2-7, with 8 positions matching TRBD1. There are 15 residues in the CDR3. J gave up 7 bases and V 6 bases, and 14 bases lay outside the gene matches. Germline V CDR1 and CDR2: KGHSH, LQKENI. The CDR3 protein is CASSSSRDRPGEQYF. The CDR3 nucleotides are TGTGCCAGCTCGTCGAGCCGGGACAGGCCAGGAGAGCAGTACTTC. The variable domain in full, with the rest retrieved from reference TRBV18 and TRBJ2-7, is NAGVMQNPRHLVRRRGQEARLRCSPMKGHSHVYWYRQLPEEGLKFMVYLQKENIIDESGMPKERFSAEFPKEGPSILRIQQVVRGDSAAYFCASSSSRDRPGEQYFGPGTRLTVT.

This clone was seen once. The chain uses TRBV18 and TRBJ1-4; TRBD1 matches at 8 bases. V lost 2 bases and J lost 5; bases outside the gene matches: 10. Germline V lookup: CDR1 KGHSH, CDR2 LQKENI. The CDR3 runs 17 residues. The CDR3: CASSPIPGQVRNEKLFF. DNA for the CDR3: TGTGCCAGCTCACCAATTCCGGGACAGGTTAGGAATGAAAAACTGTTTTTT.

The V gene is TRBV2, the J gene TRBJ1-2; a possible D gene is TRBD1 (5 bases). The CDR3 contains 13 residues. Deletions cut 8 bases from V and 8 bases from J, with 18 bases between. Germline V gives CDR1 SNHLY, CDR2 FYNNEI. The CDR3 region is CASLWGDPRGYTF. The CDR3 DNA follows: TGTGCCAGCCTATGGGGGGATCCGCGAGGCTACACCTTC.

This clone was detected once. The chain couples TRBV2 to TRBJ1-5; D is ambiguous. The CDR3 loop spans 14 amino acids. Germline CDR1 is SNHLY and CDR2 is FYNNEI. The V end was cut by 1 base, the J end by 9 bases, with 13 bases between. CDR3 in DNA: TGTGCCAGCAGTGAAGACGGCGGGTCTCCGCCCCAGCATTTT. Translated: CASSEDGGSPPQHF.

The chain couples TRBV7-2 to TRBJ2-7, with TRBD1 matching 9 bases. The CDR3 consists of 15 residues. The trim removed 5 bases at V and 2 bases at J, leaving 7 bases unmatched. CDR1 and CDR2 (germline): SGHTA, FQGNSA. CDR3 residues: CASSVGGQGTYEQYF. DNA of the CDR3: TGTGCCAGCAGCGTAGGCGGACAGGGGACCTACGAGCAGTACTTC.

V and J are TRBV10-1 and TRBJ1-2; the match to TRBD1 covers 8 bases. V shed 5 bases and J 5 bases; nucleotides not matched to a gene: 19. The CDR3 covers 18 residues. Per the germline V gene, CDR1 is WNHNN and CDR2 is SYGVQD (reference sequence). For the CDR3, the DNA is TGCGCCAGCAGTTCCCATCAGATACCCAGGGGGCGTGATTATGGCTACACCTTC. It specifies CASSSHQIPRGRDYGYTF.

V and J are TRBV13 and TRBJ1-1, with TRBD1 as a possible D gene (6 bases). Germline-derived CDR1 and CDR2 are PRHDT and FYEKMQ (reference sequence). CDR3 length: 14 residues. V lost 5 bases, J lost 5 bases, and 15 bases lay in between. The CDR3 is CASSPQGSRTEAFF. DNA of the CDR3: TGTGCCAGCAGCCCACAGGGAAGTCGGACTGAAGCTTTCTTT.

The chain links TRBV6-5 to TRBJ1-5; 11 nucleotides line up with TRBD1. V trimming: 6 bases; J trimming: 6 bases; junction bases outside the gene matches: 4. The CDR3 runs 14 residues. CDR1 MNHEY and CDR2 SVGAGI come from the germline V gene. The DNA for the CDR3 is TGTGCCAGCAGCCCAGGACAGGGGGCTCAGCCCCAGCATTTT. This gives the protein CASSPGQGAQPQHF.

This clone was seen a few times. The chain employs TRBV19 and TRBJ2-7; the D gene is possibly TRBD2 (5 bases). This CDR3 has 15 amino acids. V was pared by 10 bases and J by 2 bases, with 21 bases between. Germline assignment: CDR1 LNHDA and CDR2 SQIVND (reference sequence). CDR3 amino acids: CATSPDQSGTYEQYF. The CDR3 region has the DNA TGTGCCACCTCACCCGACCAGAGCGGTACCTACGAGCAGTACTTC.